The 20 T cell receptor beta chains below were found in one sample sequenced in a study of T cell repertoires in cytomegalovirus infection. MiXCR was run by TCRdb on the reads, yielding one entry per CDR3 protein. The table records about half a million distinct CDR3 sequences, approximately 42% of them present only once. Antigens of these TCRs are unknown. Sequenced material: cultured PBMCs, taken from culture after CMV antigen stimulation. The receptors come from a human donor in good health (CMV status not recorded). Some clones in this sample may be carry-over from other donors' samples.

The CDR3 is CASNVGRSSYNEQFF. The CDR3 nucleotides read TGTGCCAGCAATGTAGGACGGAGTTCCTACAATGAGCAGTTCTTC. The chain couples TRBV25-1 to TRBJ2-1, with no clear D. The CDR3 runs 15 residues. Germline V gene lookup returns CDR1 MGHDK and CDR2 SYGVNS. V was trimmed by 7 bases and J by 1 base, leaving 14 bases between them.

This clonotype was recorded only once. J is TRBJ2-7 and V is TRBV7-4; tentative D call: TRBD2 (6 bases). V lost 2 bases, J lost 10 bases, and 15 bases lay in between. This CDR3 spans 13 amino acids. Looked up from germline, CDR1 is SGHVT and CDR2 is SQSDAQ. The CDR3 here is CASSLLGGDHQYF. Here the CDR3 DNA reads TGTGCCAGCAGCTTACTGGGCGGGGACCACCAGTACTTC.

This chain joins TRBV12-3 or TRBV12-4 and TRBJ1-2; no reliable D call. The ends were cut back, 5 bases at V and 4 bases at J, with 14 bases in the middle. The CDR3 length is 14 residues. CDR3 amino acids: CASSPAYRSYGYTF. DNA of the CDR3: TGTGCCAGCAGTCCTGCTTACCGCAGCTATGGCTACACCTTC.

V is TRBV5-4 and J is TRBJ2-5; D is unclear. CDR3 length: 13 amino acids. V lost 5 bases and J 1 base, leaving 9 bases between the germline ends. CDR1 and CDR2 from the germline V gene are SGHNT and YYREEE (reference sequence). The CDR3 DNA is TGTGCCAGCAGGCAGGTCCCCCAAGAGACCCAGTACTTC. This translates into CASRQVPQETQYF.

In this sample, this clonotype turned up a few times. The rearrangement links TRBV7-2 to TRBJ2-3; 11 bases are shared with TRBD2. The CDR3 extends over 19 amino acids. Germline values: CDR1 SGHTA, CDR2 FQGNSA. J lost 4 bases, V lost 4 bases, and 16 bases had no gene match. In DNA, the CDR3 is TGTGCCAGCAGCTCAGGATTAGCGGGAGGGCTTTATCGGGCAGATACGCAGTATTTT. It codes for CASSSGLAGGLYRADTQYF.

This clonotype has a handful of counts. V usage is TRBV18 and J usage is TRBJ1-6; perhaps TRBD1 as D (5 bases). Germline values: CDR1 KGHSH, CDR2 LQKENI. Trimming cost V 4 bases and J 7 bases, with 14 bases left between them. This CDR3 has 15 amino acids. The CDR3 sequence is CASSLNAGGNSPLHF. CDR3 in DNA: TGTGCCAGCTCACTAAACGCCGGGGGAAATTCACCCCTCCACTTT. Together with reference TRBV18 and TRBJ1-6, the CDR3 gives the full variable domain: NAGVMQNPRHLVRRRGQEARLRCSPMKGHSHVYWYRQLPEEGLKFMVYLQKENIIDESGMPKERFSAEFPKEGPSILRIQQVVRGDSAAYFCASSLNAGGNSPLHFGNGTRLTVT.

This sequence joins TRBV5-1 and TRBJ2-1; TRBD2 matches at 16 bases. The CDR3 covers 15 residues. Losses at the gene ends were 5 bases for V and 9 bases for J; bases not matched to a gene: 5. The germline CDR1 and CDR2 sequences are SGHRS and YFSETQ. This CDR3 reads CASRSGTSGRAEQFF. CDR3 DNA: TGCGCCAGCAGGTCGGGGACTAGCGGGAGGGCTGAGCAGTTCTTC.

The rearrangement links TRBV5-1 to TRBJ1-1; no clear D. The CDR3 has 15 amino acids. V lost 1 base, J lost 0 bases, and 10 bases lay in between. Germline-derived CDR1 and CDR2 are SGHRS and YFSETQ. The CDR3 DNA reads as TGCGCCAGCAGCTTGACGGGCGGGGTGAACACTGAAGCTTTCTTT. Translated, it gives CASSLTGGVNTEAFF.

The chain joins TRBV4-2 to TRBJ2-1; D may be TRBD2 (6 bases). This CDR3 has 15 amino acids. The V gene lost 4 bases and the J gene lost 1 base, with 11 bases spanning the gap. Germline V gene data show CDR1 as LGHNA and CDR2 as YNFKEQ. The chain's CDR3 is CASSPGTRSYNEQFF. CDR3 DNA sequence: TGTGCCAGCAGCCCCGGGACTCGGTCCTACAATGAGCAGTTCTTC.

The V gene is TRBV6-6, the J gene TRBJ1-1; possible D gene TRBD1, 6 bases. The CDR3 loop spans 12 amino acids. Deletions cut 2 bases from V and 7 bases from J, with 8 bases between. Germline CDR1 is MNHNY and CDR2 is SVGAGI (reference sequence). CDR3 DNA sequence: TGTGCCAGCAGTTACGGGGGCGGTGAAGCTTTCTTT. This gives the protein CASSYGGGEAFF.

The chain combines TRBV6-5 with TRBJ2-6; TRBD1 aligns across 7 bases. The trim removed 6 bases at V and 0 bases at J, leaving 17 bases unmatched. From germline, CDR1 is MNHEY and CDR2 SVGAGI. The CDR3 sequence is 20 residues long. CDR3 nucleotides: TGTGCCAGCAGAAAAGACCTGACAGGGTCAGCATTCTCTGGGGCCAACGTCCTGACTTTC. Translated: CASRKDLTGSAFSGANVLTF.

The chain has TRBV19 and TRBJ1-2; 11 nucleotides line up with TRBD1. The germline V gene encodes CDR1 LNHDA and CDR2 SQIVND (reference sequence). V lost 6 bases, J lost 0 bases, and 6 bases stayed unmatched. The CDR3 is 16 residues long. The chain's CDR3 is CASRGQGAFPNYGYTF. CDR3 nucleotide sequence: TGTGCCAGTAGAGGACAGGGGGCTTTTCCTAACTATGGCTACACCTTC.

This chain uses TRBV11-2 with TRBJ2-3; 9 bases map to TRBD1. Germline V CDR1 and CDR2: SGHAT, FQNNGV. The CDR3 consists of 15 residues. V was pared by 5 bases and J by 3 bases, with 6 bases of the junction left unmatched. CDR3 loop: CASSAGTGRTDTQYF. CDR3 DNA: TGTGCCAGCAGCGCCGGGACAGGGAGGACAGATACGCAGTATTTT.

This clonotype occurred a few times. The chain carries TRBV7-6 and TRBJ2-3; unclear D gene. The CDR3 has 14 amino acids. With 5 bases removed from V and 0 bases from J, the gap between germline ends came to 9 bases. CDR1 is SGHVS and CDR2 is FNYEAQ in the germline V gene. The CDR3 DNA reads TGTGCCAGCAGCCGACTGCCCAGCACAGATACGCAGTATTTT. Translated, it gives CASSRLPSTDTQYF.

The chain uses TRBV4-1 and TRBJ2-3, with a weak D call TRBD2 (5 bases). This CDR3 spans 17 amino acids. Trimming took 5 bases from V and 5 from J, leaving 23 bases between them. CDR1 and CDR2 (germline): MGHRA, YSYEKL. CDR3 bases: TGCGCCAGCAGCGTCGAGTTAGGCCCCGCACTAGGAGATACGCAGTATTTT. It specifies CASSVELGPALGDTQYF.

This clonotype has at least ten counts. The rearrangement links TRBV7-2 to TRBJ2-5, with 8 nucleotides matching TRBD2. The ends lost 6 bases at V and 4 bases at J; junction bases unmatched: 10. Germline CDR1 reads SGHTA; CDR2 reads FQGNSA. This CDR3 comprises 15 residues. The DNA for the CDR3 is TGTGCCAGCAGGGCTAAGCGGGGGTCGGGAGAGACCCAGTACTTC. Encoded protein: CASRAKRGSGETQYF.

This chain uses TRBV7-2 with TRBJ2-5; D possibly corresponds to TRBD2 (5 bases). The CDR3 extends over 14 amino acids. CDR1 and CDR2 from the germline V gene are SGHTA and FQGNSA. V gave up 3 bases and J gave up 2 bases, with 10 bases separating them. CDR3 loop: CASSLRTVQETQYF. In DNA form, the CDR3 reads TGTGCCAGCAGCTTGAGGACTGTTCAAGAGACCCAGTACTTC.

The chain combines TRBV5-6 with TRBJ2-3; D uncertain. The germline V gene has CDR1 SGHDT and CDR2 YYEEEE. The CDR3 sequence is 16 residues long. Between the trimmed V and J ends, which lost 0 bases and 3 bases, there was a span of 14 bases. Here the CDR3 reads CASSLGPRGETDTQYF. CDR3 DNA: TGTGCCAGCAGCTTGGGTCCTAGAGGCGAAACAGATACGCAGTATTTT. Together with reference TRBV5-6 and TRBJ2-3, the CDR3 gives the full variable domain: DAGVTQSPTHLIKTRGQQVTLRCSPKSGHDTVSWYQQALGQGPQFIFQYYEEEERQRGNFPDRFSGHQFPNYSSELNVNALLLGDSALYLCASSLGPRGETDTQYFGPGTRLTVL.

This clonotype was detected many times. The CDR3 DNA sequence: TGTGCCAGCAGCTTGAGACCGGGACTAGCGGTGGGGGATACGCAGTATTTT. Protein: CASSLRPGLAVGDTQYF. The V call is TRBV7-2, the J call TRBJ2-3; 11 bases agree with TRBD2. CDR3 length equals 17 residues. V shed 3 bases and J 6 bases; nucleotides not matched to a gene: 11. Germline CDR1 reads SGHTA; CDR2 reads FQGNSA. Together with reference TRBV7-2 and TRBJ2-3, the CDR3 gives the full variable domain: GAGVSQSPSNKVTEKGKDVELRCDPISGHTALYWYRQSLGQGLEFLIYFQGNSAPDKSGLPSDRFSAERTGGSVSTLTIQRTQQEDSAVYLCASSLRPGLAVGDTQYFGPGTRLTVL.

The chain is built from TRBV19 and TRBJ2-3, with 8 bases matching TRBD2. The CDR3 is 16 residues long. Losses at the gene ends were 5 bases for V and 1 base for J; bases not matched to a gene: 8. Germline V gene data show CDR1 as LNHDA and CDR2 as SQIVND (reference sequence). The DNA of the CDR3 is TGTGCCAGTAGTCCAACCGGGGGGGGCCGCACAGATACGCAGTATTTT. Translating it yields CASSPTGGGRTDTQYF.